The present T cell receptor (beta chain) was sequenced within a study of tumor-infiltrating lymphocytes in primary liver carcinoma. Study overall: Patients were men and women aged 30 to 69 years. Spanning 4.2 to 10 cm, the tumors were T1-T3 N0M0. Broader study findings: Researchers found tumor-adjacent and tumor-blood pairs overlapped less than tumor region pairs. The difference in top-250-clone fraction between tumors and blood was significant, favoring tumors (p = 0.039).

Using a constant-region primer together with ProtoScript II reverse transcriptase, TCR beta cDNA was made from 450 to 600 ng of total RNA. Three-round nested multiplex PCR performed with slightly modified ARM-PCR produced the TCR beta libraries. A C-beta reverse primer was combined with TRBV1-TRBV30 forward primers in the first two PCR rounds, and each round had approximately 10 cycles. TCRdb called the multiplex PCR reads again in MiXCR, with one record for every CDR3 protein. The sample comprises some 200,000 distinct CDR3 sequences, around 60% of which are singletons, and around 7.1% rests with the top ten. Germline DNA was also extracted, and blood RNA derived from unsorted whole blood. The CDR3 comprises 14 residues, both ends counted. Germline CDR1 and CDR2: MGHRA and YSYEKL. Of note for this clonotype: The antigen is undetermined. Given the absence of the conserved phenylalanine or tryptophan at the CDR3 end, a read error is likely. The limits of the CDR3 on the DNA are not certain, so only TCRdb's listed CDR3 is given.

The origin of this receptor is a woman in her sixties with primary liver carcinoma and hepatitis B virus infection. The sample was peripheral blood. This chain connects TRBV4-1 to TRBJ2-1; the table's D gene call, TRBD1, was not cross checked with the DNA. The CDR3 protein is CASSQLPGRNEQFS.